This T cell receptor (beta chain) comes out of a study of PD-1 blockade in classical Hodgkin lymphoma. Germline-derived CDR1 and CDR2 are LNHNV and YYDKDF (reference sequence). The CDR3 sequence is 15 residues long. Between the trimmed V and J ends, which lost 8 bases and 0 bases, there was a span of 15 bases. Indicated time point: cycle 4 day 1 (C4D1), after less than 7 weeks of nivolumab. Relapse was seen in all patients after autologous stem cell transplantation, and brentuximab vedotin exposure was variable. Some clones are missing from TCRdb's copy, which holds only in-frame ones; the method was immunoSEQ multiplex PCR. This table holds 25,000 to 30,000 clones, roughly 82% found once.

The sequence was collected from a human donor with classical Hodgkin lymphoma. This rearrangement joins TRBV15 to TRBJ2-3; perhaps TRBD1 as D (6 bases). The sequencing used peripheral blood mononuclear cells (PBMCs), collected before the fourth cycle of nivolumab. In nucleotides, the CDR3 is TGTGCCACCGTTAATGGGGGCACTAGCACAGATACGCAGTATTTT. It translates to CATVNGGTSTDTQYF.